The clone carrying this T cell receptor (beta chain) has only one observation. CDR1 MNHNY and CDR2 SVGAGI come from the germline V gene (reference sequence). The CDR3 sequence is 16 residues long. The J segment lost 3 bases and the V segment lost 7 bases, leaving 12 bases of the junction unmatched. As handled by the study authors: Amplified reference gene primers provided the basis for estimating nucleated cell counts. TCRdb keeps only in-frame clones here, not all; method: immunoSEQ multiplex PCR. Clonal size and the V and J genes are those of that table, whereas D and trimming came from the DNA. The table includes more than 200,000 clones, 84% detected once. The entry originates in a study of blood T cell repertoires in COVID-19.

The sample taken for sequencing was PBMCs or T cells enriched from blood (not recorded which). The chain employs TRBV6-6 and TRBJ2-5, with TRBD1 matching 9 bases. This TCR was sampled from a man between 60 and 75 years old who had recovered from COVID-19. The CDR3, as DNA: TGTGCCAGCACCCAGGGGGACAGGGTTTGGGAAGAGACCCAGTACTTC. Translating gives CASTQGDRVWEETQYF.